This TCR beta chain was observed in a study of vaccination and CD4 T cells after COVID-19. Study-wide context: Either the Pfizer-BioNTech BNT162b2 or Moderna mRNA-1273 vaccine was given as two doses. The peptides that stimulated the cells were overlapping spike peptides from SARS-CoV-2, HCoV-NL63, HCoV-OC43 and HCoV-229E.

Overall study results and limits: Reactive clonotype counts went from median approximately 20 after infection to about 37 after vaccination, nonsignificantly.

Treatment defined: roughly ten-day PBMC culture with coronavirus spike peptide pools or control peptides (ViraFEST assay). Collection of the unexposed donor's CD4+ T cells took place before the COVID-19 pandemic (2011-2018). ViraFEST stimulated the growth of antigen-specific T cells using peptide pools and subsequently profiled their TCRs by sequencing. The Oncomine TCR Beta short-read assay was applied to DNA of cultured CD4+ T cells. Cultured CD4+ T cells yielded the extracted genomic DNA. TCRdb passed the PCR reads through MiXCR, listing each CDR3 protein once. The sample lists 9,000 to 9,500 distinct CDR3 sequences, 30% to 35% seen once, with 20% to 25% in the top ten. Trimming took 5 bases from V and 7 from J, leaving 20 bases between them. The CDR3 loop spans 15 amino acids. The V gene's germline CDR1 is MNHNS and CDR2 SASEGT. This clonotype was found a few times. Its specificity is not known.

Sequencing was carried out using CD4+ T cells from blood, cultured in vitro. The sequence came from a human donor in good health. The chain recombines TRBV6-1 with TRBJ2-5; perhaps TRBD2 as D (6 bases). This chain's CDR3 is CASSHGTGEARTQYF. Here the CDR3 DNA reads TGTGCCAGCAGTCACGGGACTGGGGAGGCCCGGACCCAGTACTTC.